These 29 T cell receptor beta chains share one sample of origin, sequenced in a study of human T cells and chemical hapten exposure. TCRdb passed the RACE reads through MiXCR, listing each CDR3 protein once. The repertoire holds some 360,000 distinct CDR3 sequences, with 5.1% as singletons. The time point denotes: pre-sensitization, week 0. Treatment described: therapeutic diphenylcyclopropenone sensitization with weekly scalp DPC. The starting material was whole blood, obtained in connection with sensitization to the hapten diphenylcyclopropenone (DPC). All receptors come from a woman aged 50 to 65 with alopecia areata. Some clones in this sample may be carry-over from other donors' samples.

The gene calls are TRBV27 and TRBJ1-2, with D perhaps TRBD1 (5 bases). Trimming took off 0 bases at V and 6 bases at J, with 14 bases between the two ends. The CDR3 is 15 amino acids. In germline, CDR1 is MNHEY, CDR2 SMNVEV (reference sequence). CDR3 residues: CASSLSRAGMDGYTF. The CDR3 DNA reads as TGTGCCAGCAGTTTATCCAGGGCAGGGATGGATGGCTACACCTTC.

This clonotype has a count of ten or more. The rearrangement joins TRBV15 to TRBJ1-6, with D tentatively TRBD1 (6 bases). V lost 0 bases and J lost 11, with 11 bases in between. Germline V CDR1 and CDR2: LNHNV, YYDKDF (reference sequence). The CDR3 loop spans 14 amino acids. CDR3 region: CATSRDRGRTPLHF. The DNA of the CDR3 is TGTGCCACCAGCAGAGACAGGGGCAGAACACCCCTCCACTTT. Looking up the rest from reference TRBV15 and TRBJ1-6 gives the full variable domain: DAMVIQNPRYQVTQFGKPVTLSCSQTLNHNVMYWYQQKSSQAPKLLFHYYDKDFNNEADTPDNFQSRRPNTSFCFLDIRSPGLGDTAMYLCATSRDRGRTPLHFGNGTRLTVT.

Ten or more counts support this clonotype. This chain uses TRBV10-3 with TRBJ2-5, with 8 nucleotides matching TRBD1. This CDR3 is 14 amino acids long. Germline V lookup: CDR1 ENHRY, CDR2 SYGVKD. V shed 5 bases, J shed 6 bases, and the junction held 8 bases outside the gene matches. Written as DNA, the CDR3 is TGTGCCATCAGTAACGACAGGGGAGTACAGACCCAGTACTTC. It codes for CAISNDRGVQTQYF.

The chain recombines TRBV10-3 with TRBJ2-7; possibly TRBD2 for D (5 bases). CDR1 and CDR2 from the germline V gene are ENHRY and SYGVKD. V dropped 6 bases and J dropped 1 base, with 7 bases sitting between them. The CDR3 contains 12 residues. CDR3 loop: CAISGESYEQYF. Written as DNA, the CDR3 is TGTGCCATCAGCGGGGAATCCTACGAGCAGTACTTC.

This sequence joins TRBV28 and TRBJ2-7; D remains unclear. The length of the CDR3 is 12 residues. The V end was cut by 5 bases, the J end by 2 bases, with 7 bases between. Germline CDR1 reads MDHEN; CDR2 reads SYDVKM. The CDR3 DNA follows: TGTGCCAGCAGTCGTCGGGCCTACGAGCAGTACTTC. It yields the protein CASSRRAYEQYF.

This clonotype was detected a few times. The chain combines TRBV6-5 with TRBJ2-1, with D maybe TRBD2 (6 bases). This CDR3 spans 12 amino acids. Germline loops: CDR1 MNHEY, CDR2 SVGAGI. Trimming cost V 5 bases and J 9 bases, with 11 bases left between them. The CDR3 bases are TGTGCCAGCAGTCCCCTGGGGGGTGAGCAGTTCTTC. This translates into CASSPLGGEQFF.

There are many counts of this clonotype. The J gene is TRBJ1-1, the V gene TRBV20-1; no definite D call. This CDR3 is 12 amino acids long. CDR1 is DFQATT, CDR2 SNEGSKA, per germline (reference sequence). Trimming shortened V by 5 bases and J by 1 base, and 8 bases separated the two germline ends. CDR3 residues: CSASPGNTEAFF. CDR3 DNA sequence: TGCAGTGCTTCCCCCGGGAACACTGAAGCTTTCTTT.

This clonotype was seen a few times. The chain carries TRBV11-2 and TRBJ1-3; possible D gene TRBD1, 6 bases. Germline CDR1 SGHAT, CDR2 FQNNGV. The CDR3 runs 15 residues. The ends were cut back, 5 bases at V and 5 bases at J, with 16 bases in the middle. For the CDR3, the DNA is TGTGCCAGCAGCCCGCCGGGGGGCGGGAGAAACACCATATATTTT. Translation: CASSPPGGGRNTIYF.

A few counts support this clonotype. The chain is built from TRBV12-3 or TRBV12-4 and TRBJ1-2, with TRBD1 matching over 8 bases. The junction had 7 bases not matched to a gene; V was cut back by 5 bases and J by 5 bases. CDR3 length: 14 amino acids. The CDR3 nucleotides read TGTGCCAGCAGTGCCAGGGGGCGGGGATATGGCTACACCTTC. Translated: CASSARGRGYGYTF.

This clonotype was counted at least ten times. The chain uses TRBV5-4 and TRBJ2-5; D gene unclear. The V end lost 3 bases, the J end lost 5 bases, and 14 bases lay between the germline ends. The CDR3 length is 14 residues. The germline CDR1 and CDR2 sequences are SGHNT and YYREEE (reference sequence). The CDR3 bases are TGTGCCAGCAGCTCCCGGGCCCCTCGGGAGACCCAGTACTTC. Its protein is CASSSRAPRETQYF.

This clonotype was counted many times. Here the CDR3 reads CSVGRVQETQYF. The CDR3 region has the DNA TGCAGCGTCGGACGGGTCCAAGAGACCCAGTACTTC. V gene TRBV29-1 combines with J gene TRBJ2-5; D call uncertain. The length of the CDR3 is 12 residues. Per the germline V gene, CDR1 is SQVTM and CDR2 is ANQGSEA. The ends were cut back, 6 bases at V and 1 base at J, with 9 bases in the middle.

CDR3 loop: CASTPQGAITEAFF. CDR3 nucleotides: TGTGCCAGCACTCCACAGGGTGCGATCACTGAAGCTTTCTTT. J is TRBJ1-1 and V is TRBV6-5, with a possible D match to TRBD1 (6 bases). The CDR3 extends over 14 amino acids. Germline V gene lookup returns CDR1 MNHEY and CDR2 SVGAGI. Trimming took 7 bases from V and 4 from J, leaving 16 bases between them.

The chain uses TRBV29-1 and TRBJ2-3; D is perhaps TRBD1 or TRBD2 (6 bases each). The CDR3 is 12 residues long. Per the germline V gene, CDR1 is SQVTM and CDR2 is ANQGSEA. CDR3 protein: CSSTGATDTQYF. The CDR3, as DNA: TGCAGTTCGACGGGGGCTACAGATACGCAGTATTTT.

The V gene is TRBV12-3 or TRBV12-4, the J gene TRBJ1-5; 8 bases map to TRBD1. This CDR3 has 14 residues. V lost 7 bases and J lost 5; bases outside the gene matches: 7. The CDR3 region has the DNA TGTGCCAGCACCTTGGGACAGGCGGATCAGCCCCAGCATTTT. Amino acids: CASTLGQADQPQHF.

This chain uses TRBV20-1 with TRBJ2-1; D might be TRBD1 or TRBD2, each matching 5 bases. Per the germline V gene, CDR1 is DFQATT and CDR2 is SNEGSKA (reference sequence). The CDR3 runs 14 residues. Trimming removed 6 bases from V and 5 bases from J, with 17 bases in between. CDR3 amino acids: CSAKGRAAHNEQFF. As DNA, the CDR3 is TGCAGTGCCAAGGGGCGGGCGGCCCACAATGAGCAGTTCTTC.

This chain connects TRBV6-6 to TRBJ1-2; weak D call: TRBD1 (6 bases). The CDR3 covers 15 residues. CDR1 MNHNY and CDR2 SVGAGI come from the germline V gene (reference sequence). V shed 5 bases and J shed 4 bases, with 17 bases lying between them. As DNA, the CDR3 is TGTGCCAGCAGTCCTACGACGGGGGGCCCCTATGGCTACACCTTC. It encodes CASSPTTGGPYGYTF.

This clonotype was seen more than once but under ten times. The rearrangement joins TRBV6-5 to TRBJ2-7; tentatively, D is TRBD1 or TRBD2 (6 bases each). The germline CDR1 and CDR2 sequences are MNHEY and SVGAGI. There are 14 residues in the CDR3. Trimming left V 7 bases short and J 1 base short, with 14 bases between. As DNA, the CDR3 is TGTGCCAGCAATCCCAGGGGAGGATCCTACGAGCAGTACTTC. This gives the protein CASNPRGGSYEQYF.

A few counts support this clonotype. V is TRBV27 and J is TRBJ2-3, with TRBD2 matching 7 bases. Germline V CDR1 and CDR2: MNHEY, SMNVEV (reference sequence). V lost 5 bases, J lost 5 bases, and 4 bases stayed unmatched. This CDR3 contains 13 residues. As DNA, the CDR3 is TGTGCCAGCAGTCCCCGGACTAGAGATACGCAGTATTTT. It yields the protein CASSPRTRDTQYF.

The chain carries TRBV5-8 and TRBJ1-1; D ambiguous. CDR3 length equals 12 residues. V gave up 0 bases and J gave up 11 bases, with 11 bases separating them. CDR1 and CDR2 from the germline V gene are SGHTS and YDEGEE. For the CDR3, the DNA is TGTGCCAGCAGCTTGGTGTCTCCGGTGGCTTTCTTT. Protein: CASSLVSPVAFF.

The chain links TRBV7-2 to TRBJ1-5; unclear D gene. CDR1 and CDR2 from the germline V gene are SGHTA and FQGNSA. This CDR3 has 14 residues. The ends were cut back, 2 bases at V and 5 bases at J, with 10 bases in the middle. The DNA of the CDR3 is TGTGCCAGCAGCTTACGGGAAGGGCATCAGCCCCAGCATTTT. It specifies CASSLREGHQPQHF. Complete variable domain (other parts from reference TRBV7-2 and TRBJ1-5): GAGVSQSPSNKVTEKGKDVELRCDPISGHTALYWYRQSLGQGLEFLIYFQGNSAPDKSGLPSDRFSAERTGGSVSTLTIQRTQQEDSAVYLCASSLREGHQPQHFGDGTRLSIL.

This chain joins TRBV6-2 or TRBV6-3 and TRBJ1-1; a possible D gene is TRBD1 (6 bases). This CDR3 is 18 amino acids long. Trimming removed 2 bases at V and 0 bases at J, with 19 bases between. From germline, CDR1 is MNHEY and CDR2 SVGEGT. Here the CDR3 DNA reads TGTGCCAGCAGTTACCCCTTTCAGGGGTTAGTCATGAACACTGAAGCTTTCTTT. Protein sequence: CASSYPFQGLVMNTEAFF.

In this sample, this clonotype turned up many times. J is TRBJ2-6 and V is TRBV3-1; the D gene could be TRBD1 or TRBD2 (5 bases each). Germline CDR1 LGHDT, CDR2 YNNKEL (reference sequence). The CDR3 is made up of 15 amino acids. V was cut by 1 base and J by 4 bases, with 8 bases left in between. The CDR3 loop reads CASSQGGDGANVLTF. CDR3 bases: TGTGCCAGCAGCCAAGGTGGGGACGGGGCCAACGTCCTGACTTTC.

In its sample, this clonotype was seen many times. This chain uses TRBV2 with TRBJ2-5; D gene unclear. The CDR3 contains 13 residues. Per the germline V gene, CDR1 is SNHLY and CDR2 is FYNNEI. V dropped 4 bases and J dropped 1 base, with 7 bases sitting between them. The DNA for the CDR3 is TGTGCCAGCAGTGGTGAGCGCCAAGAGACCCAGTACTTC. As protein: CASSGERQETQYF.

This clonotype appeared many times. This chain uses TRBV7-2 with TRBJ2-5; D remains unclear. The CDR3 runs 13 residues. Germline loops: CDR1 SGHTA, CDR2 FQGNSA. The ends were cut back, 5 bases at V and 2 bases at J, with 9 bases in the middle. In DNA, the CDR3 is TGTGCCAGCAGCAGACCGCCACAAGAGACCCAGTACTTC. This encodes CASSRPPQETQYF.

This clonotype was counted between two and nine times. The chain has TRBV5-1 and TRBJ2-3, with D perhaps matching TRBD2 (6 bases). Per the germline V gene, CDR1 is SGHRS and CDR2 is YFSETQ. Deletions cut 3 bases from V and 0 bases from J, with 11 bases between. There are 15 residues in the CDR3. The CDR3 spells CASSWTGLSTDTQYF. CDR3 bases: TGCGCCAGCAGCTGGACGGGACTTAGCACAGATACGCAGTATTTT.

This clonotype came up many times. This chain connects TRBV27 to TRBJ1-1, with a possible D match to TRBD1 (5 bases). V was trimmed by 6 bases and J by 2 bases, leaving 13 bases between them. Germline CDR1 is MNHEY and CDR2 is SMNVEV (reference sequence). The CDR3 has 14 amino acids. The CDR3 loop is CASSWGGINTEAFF. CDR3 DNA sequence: TGTGCCAGCAGCTGGGGGGGGATAAACACTGAAGCTTTCTTT.

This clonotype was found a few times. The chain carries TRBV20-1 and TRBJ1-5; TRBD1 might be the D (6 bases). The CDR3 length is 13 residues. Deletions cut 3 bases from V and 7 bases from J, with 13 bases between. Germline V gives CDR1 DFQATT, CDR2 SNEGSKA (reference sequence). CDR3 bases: TGCAGTGCTAGGGGTCAAAGGGGGCAGCCCCAGCATTTT. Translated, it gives CSARGQRGQPQHF.

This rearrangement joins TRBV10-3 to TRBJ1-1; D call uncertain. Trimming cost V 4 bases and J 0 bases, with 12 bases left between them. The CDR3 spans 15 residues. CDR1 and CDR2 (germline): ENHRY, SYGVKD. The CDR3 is CAISVKYNMNTEAFF. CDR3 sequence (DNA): TGTGCCATCAGTGTGAAATACAACATGAACACTGAAGCTTTCTTT.

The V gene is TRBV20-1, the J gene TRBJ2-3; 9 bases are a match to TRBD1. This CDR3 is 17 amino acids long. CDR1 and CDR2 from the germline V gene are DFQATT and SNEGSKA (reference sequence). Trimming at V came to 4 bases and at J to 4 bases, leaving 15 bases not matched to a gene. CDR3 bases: TGCAGTGCTAAGTTGAACTGGGGACAGGGTCTTGCAGATACGCAGTATTTT. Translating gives CSAKLNWGQGLADTQYF.